The clone carrying this TCR beta chain was seen more than once but under ten times. What it recognizes is unknown. Germline values: CDR1 SGHVS, CDR2 FNYEAQ. The CDR3 is made up of 13 amino acids. The V end lost 1 base, the J end lost 7 bases, and 10 bases lay between the germline ends. This record belongs to a study of high-grade serous ovarian cancer treatment subgroups. Study at large: Mean per sample: around 13,000 reads, 6,500 to 9,000 unique TCR beta rearrangements.

Tumor tissue was taken before any definitive surgery or chemotherapy was given. Here immunoSEQ multiplex PCR was the method, and the copy in TCRdb shows in-frame clones only, minus some. The sample yields just under 5,000 clones, 55% to 70% seen once. Study observations and caveats: Spatial context was lost because tumors were sequenced in bulk. Repertoire similarity ranged roughly 0.095 to 0.8 between tumors of one patient.

Sample: tumor tissue. This clonotype was obtained from a human donor with high-grade serous ovarian cancer. The J gene is TRBJ2-5, the V gene TRBV7-6, with D unclear. The CDR3 sequence: CASSLDLKGTQYF. Written as DNA, the CDR3 is TGTGCCAGCAGCTTAGATTTGAAGGGGACCCAGTACTTC.